The following is a T cell receptor (beta chain) sequence with its context. Its antigen is undetermined. A primer matching the constant region was used to make TCR beta cDNA from around 460 ng of total RNA. Slightly modified ARM-PCR served as the procedure for the TCR beta libraries. These libraries came from three rounds of nested multiplex PCR. A C-beta reverse primer was combined with TRBV1-TRBV30 forward primers in the first two PCR rounds, and each round had around 10 cycles. TCRdb reanalysed the multiplex PCR reads using MiXCR and keeps one entry per CDR3 protein. The sample holds 100,000 to 150,000 distinct CDR3 sequences, 55% to 75% seen once. The data originate from a study of tumor-infiltrating lymphocytes in primary liver carcinoma. Findings and limits, study-wide: Tumor top-250-clone fraction significantly exceeded that of blood (p = 0.039).

The V and J ends lost 7 bases and 5 bases, in that order; junction bases with no gene match: 10. Germline loops: CDR1 PRHDT, CDR2 FYEKMQ (reference sequence). The CDR3 runs to 15 residues. It was from roughly 20-30 mg of unsorted bulk tissue that RNA and DNA were co-extracted. The rearrangement links TRBV13 to TRBJ2-1; 8 nucleotides line up with TRBD2. The specimen sequenced was liver tumor tissue from sampling region 3. Subset described: tumor region T3, left-lateral pole. This TCR was recovered from a woman between 55 and 75 years old with primary liver carcinoma and hepatitis B virus infection. In DNA form, the CDR3 reads TGTGCCAGCAACTTTGGTACTAGCGGAAACAATGAGCAGTTCTTC. Amino acid sequence: CASNFGTSGNNEQFF. The whole variable domain, filled in from reference TRBV13 and TRBJ2-1, reads AAGVIQSPRHLIKEKRETATLKCYPIPRHDTVYWYQQGPGQDPQFLISFYEKMQSDKGSIPDRFSAQQFSDYHSELNMSSLELGDSALYFCASNFGTSGNNEQFFGPGTRLTVL.